This TCR beta chain was obtained from a study of blood T cell repertoires in COVID-19. Across the whole study: Samples taken during acute and convalescent COVID-19 were collected in the United States, Italy and Spain. T cells, B-cell-depleted T cells, or PBMCs provided the cDNA or gDNA that served as material.

In the source study's methods: From reference gene primer amplification, estimates of nucleated cell counts were derived. The method was immunoSEQ multiplex PCR; TCRdb's version includes in-frame clones alone and lacks a portion of them. V and J calls and clone size come straight from that table; D and trimming were deduced from the DNA. Of approximately 300,000 clones listed, roughly 84% are singletons. The CDR3 is made up of 12 amino acids. Germline V gene sequence: CDR1 MDHEN, CDR2 SYDVKM. V gave up 3 bases and J gave up 8 bases, with 10 bases separating them. Specimen: peripheral blood. The V call is TRBV28, the J call TRBJ1-2; D uncertain. The clonotype comes from a man over 45 with active or convalescent COVID-19. In nucleotides, the CDR3 is TGTGCCAGCAGTTTTGGAGGGCGAGGCTACACCTTC. This sequence encodes CASSFGGRGYTF.